This TCR beta chain was recovered during a study of OX40 agonist ivuxolimab in advanced cancers. General notes on the study: Ivuxolimab, which targeted the costimulatory receptor OX40 (CD134), was an agonistic, fully human IgG2 monoclonal antibody. Of the roughly 54 patients in dose escalation, about 20 had hepatocellular carcinoma, about 15 had melanoma, 9 had renal cell carcinoma and 9 had head and neck cancer. Prior anti-PD-1, anti-PD-L1 or anti-CTLA-4 therapy was permitted, and checkpoint inhibitors had been received by about 44% of dose-escalation patients. The monotherapy dose-escalation portion (N of about 50 patients) of the phase I ivuxolimab trial is reported in the paper. Intravenous ivuxolimab was administered to patients every 2 weeks at six dose levels: 0.01, 0.1, 0.3, 1.5, 3 and 10 mg/kg. Three dose-escalation patients achieved partial responses, one with hepatocellular carcinoma and two with cutaneous melanoma. In the dose-escalation cohort, around four fifths of patients were male, and the mean age was about 55 years, with a range of about 23 to 90. The purpose of peripheral TCRbeta sequencing was to test whether ivuxolimab changed TCR sequence diversity and led to clonal T-cell expansion.

Concerning this clone itself: Its specific antigen is unknown. One base away there is no much larger clone; base qualities are not given.

Findings and caveats that apply to the study as a whole: In the 0.1-3.0 mg/kg groups, partial responders had among the lowest normalized peripheral clonal expansion, particularly in CD8+ T cells. The antigen specificity of the clonally expanded peripheral T cells was not determined. On average, CD8+ T cells showed more expanded clones than CD4+ T cells after ivuxolimab. Low levels of normalized T-cell clonal expansion were also seen in some patients who did not respond. At doses from 0.1 to 3.0 mg/kg, clonal expansion was seen in both CD4+ and CD8+ blood T cells between baseline and week 6.

Patients with autoimmune disease history or receiving systemic immunosuppression were excluded from the trial. In every dose cohort, peripheral blood was drawn for TCR sequencing at baseline, cycle 4 day 1, and cycle 7 day 1. The samples were drawn from a first-in-human, open-label, multicenter phase I dose-escalation trial of ivuxolimab. The trial enrolled adults with locally advanced or metastatic head and neck squamous cell, hepatocellular, melanoma or renal cell carcinoma. Before TCR sequencing, CD4+ T cells and CD8+ T cells were sorted from peripheral blood as separate populations. Inclusive of the bounding cysteine and phenylalanine, the CDR3 is 16 residues long. The sequence is cut down to CDR3 DNA, 48 bases in frame from base 1. The germline V end is reduced by 4 bases and the J end by 7 bases; junction bases left unmatched: 12. CDR1 MGHDK and CDR2 SYGVNS are derived from the germline V gene.

Genomic DNA was isolated from the sorted cells so that the TCRbeta CDR3 region could be sequenced. TCRbeta CDR3 regions were sequenced using the immunoSEQ Assay. The clones in this table, taken by TCRdb from immuneACCESS, are in-frame only. Not every clone is retained; where verified, under half of the shortfall comes from an unresolved V gene, and the cause of the rest is unknown. The sample table records over 85,000 clones; over 85% of these occur just once. The ten most abundant clones make up around 0.26% of the sample. The clonotype originates from an adult with an advanced solid tumor such as melanoma, head and neck, liver or kidney cancer. The chain is made from TRBV25-1 and TRBJ2-1; 8 bases in between match TRBD2. This material consisted of CD4+ or CD8+ T cells sorted from blood, taken in a trial of the OX40 agonist ivuxolimab. The CDR3 region: CASSASGTRLPNEQFF. The DNA sequence is TGTGCCAGCAGTGCCTCCGGGACTAGGCTTCCGAATGAGCAGTTCTTC.